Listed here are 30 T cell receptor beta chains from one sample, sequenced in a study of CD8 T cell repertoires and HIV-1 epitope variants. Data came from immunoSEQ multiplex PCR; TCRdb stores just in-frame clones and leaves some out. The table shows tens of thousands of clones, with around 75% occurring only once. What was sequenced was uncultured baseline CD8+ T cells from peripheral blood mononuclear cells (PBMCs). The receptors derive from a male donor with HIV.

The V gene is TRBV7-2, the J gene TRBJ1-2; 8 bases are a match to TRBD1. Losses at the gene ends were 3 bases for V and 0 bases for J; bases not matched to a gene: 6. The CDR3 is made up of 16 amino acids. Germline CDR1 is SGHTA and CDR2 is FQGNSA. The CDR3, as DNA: TGTGCCAGCAGCTTCCCCGAGGACAGGGCTAACTATGGCTACACCTTC. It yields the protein CASSFPEDRANYGYTF.

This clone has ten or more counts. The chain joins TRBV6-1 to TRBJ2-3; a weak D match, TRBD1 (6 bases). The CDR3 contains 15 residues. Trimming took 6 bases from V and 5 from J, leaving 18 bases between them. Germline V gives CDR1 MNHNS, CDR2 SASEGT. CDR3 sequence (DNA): TGTGCCAGCAGAGACGGACAGTTAACGGGAGATACGCAGTATTTT. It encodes CASRDGQLTGDTQYF.

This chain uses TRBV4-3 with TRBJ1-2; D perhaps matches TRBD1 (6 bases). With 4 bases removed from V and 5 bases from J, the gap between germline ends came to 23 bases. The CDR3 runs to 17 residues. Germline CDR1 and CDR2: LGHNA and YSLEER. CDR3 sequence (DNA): TGCGCCAGCAGCCCCGTAGAGGGGGGCAGTAATTCTTATGGCTACACCTTC. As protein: CASSPVEGGSNSYGYTF.

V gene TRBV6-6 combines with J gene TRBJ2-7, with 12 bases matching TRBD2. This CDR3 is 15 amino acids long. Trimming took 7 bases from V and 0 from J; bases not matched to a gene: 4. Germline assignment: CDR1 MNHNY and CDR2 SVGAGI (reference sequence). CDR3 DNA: TGTGCCAGCACTACGACTAGCGGGAGCTCCTACGAGCAGTACTTC. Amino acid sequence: CASTTTSGSSYEQYF.

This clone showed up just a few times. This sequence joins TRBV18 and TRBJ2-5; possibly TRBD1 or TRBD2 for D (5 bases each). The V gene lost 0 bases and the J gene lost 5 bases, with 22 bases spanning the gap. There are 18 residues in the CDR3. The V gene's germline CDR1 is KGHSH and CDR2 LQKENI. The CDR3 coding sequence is TGTGCCAGCTCACCACCGCTTTCTTGGGACGGCCGCGACGAGACCCAGTACTTC. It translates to CASSPPLSWDGRDETQYF.

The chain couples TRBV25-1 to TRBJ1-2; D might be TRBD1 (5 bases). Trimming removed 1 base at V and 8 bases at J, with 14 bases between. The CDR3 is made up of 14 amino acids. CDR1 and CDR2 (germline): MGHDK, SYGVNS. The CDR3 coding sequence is TGTGCCAGCAGTGAATTCAGGGCTGGTGAGGGCTACACCTTC. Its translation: CASSEFRAGEGYTF.

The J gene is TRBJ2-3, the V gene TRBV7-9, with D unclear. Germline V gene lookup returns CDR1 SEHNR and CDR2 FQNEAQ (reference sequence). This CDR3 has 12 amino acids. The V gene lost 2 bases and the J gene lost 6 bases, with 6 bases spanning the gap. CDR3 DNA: TGTGCCAGCAGCTTATTAACTGATACGCAGTATTTT. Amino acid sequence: CASSLLTDTQYF.

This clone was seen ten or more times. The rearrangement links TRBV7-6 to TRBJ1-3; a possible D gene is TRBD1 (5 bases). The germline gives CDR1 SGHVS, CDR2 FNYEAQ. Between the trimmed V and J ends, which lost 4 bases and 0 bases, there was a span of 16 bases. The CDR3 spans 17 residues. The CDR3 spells CASSWQGTDSSGNTIYF. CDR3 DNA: TGTGCCAGCAGCTGGCAAGGGACTGACAGCTCTGGAAACACCATATATTTT.

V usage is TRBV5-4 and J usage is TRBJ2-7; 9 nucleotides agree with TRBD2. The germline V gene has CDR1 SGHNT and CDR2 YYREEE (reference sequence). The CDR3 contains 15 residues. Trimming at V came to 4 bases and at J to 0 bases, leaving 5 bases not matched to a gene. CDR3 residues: CASSRSGGSSYEQYF. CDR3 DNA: TGTGCCAGCAGCCGTAGCGGGGGAAGCTCCTACGAGCAGTACTTC.

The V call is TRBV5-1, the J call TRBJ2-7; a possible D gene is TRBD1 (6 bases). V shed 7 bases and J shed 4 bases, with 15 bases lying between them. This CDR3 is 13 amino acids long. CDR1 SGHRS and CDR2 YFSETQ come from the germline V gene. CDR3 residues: CASSLGDRYEQYF. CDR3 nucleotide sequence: TGCGCCAGCTCCTTGGGTGACAGGTACGAGCAGTACTTC.

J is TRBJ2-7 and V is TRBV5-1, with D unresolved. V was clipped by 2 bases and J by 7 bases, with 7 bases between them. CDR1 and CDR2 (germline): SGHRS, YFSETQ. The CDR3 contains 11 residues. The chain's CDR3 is CASSFGEEQYF. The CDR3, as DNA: TGCGCCAGCAGCTTCGGAGAAGAGCAGTACTTC.

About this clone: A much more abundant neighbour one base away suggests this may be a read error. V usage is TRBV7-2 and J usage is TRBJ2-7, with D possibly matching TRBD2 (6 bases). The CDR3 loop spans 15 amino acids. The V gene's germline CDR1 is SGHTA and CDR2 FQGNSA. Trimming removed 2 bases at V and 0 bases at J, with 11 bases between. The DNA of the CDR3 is TGTACCAGCAGCTTAACCCGGGACTCCTCCTACGAGCAGTACTTC. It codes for CTSSLTRDSSYEQYF.

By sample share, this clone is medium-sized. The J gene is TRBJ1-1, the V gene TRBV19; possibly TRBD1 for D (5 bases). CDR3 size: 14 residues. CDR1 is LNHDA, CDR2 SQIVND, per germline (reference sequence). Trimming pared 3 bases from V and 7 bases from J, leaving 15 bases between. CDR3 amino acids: CASSIGGAALEAFF. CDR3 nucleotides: TGTGCCAGTAGTATTGGCGGGGCAGCCCTTGAAGCTTTCTTT.

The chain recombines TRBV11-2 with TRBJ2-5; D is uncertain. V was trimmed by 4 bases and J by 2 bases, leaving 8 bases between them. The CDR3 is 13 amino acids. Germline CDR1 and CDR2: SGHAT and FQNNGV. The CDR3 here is CASSSQIQETQYF. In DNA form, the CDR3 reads TGTGCCAGCAGCTCACAGATACAAGAGACCCAGTACTTC. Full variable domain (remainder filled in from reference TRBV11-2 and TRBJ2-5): EAGVAQSPRYKIIEKRQSVAFWCNPISGHATLYWYQQILGQGPKLLIQFQNNGVVDDSQLPKDRFSAERLKGVDSTLKIQPAKLEDSAVYLCASSSQIQETQYFGPGTRLLVL.

CDR3: CASSDVGGVDTQYF. In DNA, the CDR3 is TGCGCCAGCAGTGACGTCGGGGGGGTAGATACGCAGTATTTT. The J gene is TRBJ2-3, the V gene TRBV10-2, with 8 bases aligning to TRBD2. V gave up 3 bases and J gave up 5 bases; unmatched junction bases: 4. The CDR3 spans 14 residues. Germline loops: CDR1 WSHSY, CDR2 SAAADI.

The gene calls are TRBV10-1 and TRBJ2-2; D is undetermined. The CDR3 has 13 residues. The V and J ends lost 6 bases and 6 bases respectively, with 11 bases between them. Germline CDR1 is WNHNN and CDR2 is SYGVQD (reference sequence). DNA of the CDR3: TGCGCCAGCAGGTTACATCTGGCCGGGGAGCTGTTTTTT. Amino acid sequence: CASRLHLAGELFF.

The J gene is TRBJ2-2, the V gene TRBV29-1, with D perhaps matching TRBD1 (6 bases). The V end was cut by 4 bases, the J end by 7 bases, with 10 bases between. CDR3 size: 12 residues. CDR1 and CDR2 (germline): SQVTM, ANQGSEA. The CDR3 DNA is TGCAGCGTTGGACAGGCAGGCGGGGAGCTGTTTTTT. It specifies CSVGQAGGELFF.

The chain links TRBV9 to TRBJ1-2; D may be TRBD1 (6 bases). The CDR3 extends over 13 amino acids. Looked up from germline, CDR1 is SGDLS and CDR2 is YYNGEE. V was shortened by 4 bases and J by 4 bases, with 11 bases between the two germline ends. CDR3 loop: CASSTGTSYGYTF. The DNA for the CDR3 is TGTGCCAGCAGCACAGGGACTTCCTATGGCTACACCTTC. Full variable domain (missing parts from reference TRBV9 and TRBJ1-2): DSGVTQTPKHLITATGQRVTLRCSPRSGDLSVYWYQQSLDQGLQFLIQYYNGEERAKGNILERFSAQQFPDLHSELNLSSLELGDSALYFCASSTGTSYGYTFGSGTRLTVV.

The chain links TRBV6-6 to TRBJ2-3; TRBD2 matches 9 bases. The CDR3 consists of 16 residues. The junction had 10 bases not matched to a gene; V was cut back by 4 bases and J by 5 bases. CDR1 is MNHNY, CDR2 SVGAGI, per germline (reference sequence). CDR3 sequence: CASSFPSGRQGDTQYF. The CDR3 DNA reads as TGTGCCAGCAGTTTCCCGAGCGGGAGGCAGGGAGATACGCAGTATTTT.

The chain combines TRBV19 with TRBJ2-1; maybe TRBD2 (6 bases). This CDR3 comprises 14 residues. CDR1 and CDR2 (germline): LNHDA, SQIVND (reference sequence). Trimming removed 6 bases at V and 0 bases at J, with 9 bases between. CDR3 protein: CASRAGSSYNEQFF. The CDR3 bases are TGTGCCAGTAGGGCGGGGAGCTCCTACAATGAGCAGTTCTTC.

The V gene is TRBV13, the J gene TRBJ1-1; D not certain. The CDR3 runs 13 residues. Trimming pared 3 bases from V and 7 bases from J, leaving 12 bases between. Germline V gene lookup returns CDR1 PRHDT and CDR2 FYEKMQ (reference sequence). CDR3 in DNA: TGTGCCAGCAGCTTTGGCGGTTGGGTTGAAGCTTTCTTT. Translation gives CASSFGGWVEAFF. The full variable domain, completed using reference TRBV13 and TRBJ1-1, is AAGVIQSPRHLIKEKRETATLKCYPIPRHDTVYWYQQGPGQDPQFLISFYEKMQSDKGSIPDRFSAQQFSDYHSELNMSSLELGDSALYFCASSFGGWVEAFFGQGTRLTVV.

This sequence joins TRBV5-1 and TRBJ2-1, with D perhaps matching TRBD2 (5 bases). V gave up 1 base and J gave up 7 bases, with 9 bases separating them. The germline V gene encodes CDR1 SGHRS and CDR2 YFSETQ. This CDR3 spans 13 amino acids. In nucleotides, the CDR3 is TGCGCCAGCAGCTTGCAGAGGGCGAATGAGCAGTTCTTC. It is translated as CASSLQRANEQFF.

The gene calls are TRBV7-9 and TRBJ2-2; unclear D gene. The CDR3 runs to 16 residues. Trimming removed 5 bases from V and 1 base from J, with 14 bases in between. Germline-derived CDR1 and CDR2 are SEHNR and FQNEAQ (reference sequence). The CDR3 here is CASSPAQALNTGELFF. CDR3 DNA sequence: TGTGCCAGCAGCCCGGCACAAGCGTTGAACACCGGGGAGCTGTTTTTT.

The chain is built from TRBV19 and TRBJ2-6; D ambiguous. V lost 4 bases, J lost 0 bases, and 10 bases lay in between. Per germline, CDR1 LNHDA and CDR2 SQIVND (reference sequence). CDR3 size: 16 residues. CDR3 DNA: TGTGCCAGTAGTAGGTTCGCGAGCTCTGGGGCCAACGTCCTGACTTTC. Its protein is CASSRFASSGANVLTF.

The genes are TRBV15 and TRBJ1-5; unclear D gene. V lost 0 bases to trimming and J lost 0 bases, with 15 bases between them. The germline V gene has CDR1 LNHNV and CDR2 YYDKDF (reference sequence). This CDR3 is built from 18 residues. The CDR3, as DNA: TGTGCCACCAGCAGAGAACAATTGACACGATATAGCAATCAGCCCCAGCATTTT. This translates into CATSREQLTRYSNQPQHF.

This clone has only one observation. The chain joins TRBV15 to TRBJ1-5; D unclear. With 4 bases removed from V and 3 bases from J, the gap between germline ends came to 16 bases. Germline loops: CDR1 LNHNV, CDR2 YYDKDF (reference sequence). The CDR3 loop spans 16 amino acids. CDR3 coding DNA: TGTGCCACCAGCAAGGACGGTCAGGTGGCCAATCAGCCCCAGCATTTT. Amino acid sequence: CATSKDGQVANQPQHF.

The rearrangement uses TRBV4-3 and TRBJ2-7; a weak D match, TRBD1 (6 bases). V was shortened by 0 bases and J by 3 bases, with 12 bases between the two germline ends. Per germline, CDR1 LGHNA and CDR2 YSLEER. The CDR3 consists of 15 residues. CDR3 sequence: CASSQDQTGNYEQYF. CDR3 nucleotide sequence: TGCGCCAGCAGCCAAGATCAAACAGGGAACTACGAGCAGTACTTC.

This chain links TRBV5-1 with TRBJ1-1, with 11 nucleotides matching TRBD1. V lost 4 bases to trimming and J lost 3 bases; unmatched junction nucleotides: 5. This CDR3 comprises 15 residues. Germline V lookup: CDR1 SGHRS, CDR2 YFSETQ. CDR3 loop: CASSTDRGLDTEAFF. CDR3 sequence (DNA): TGCGCCAGCAGCACGGACAGGGGGCTGGACACTGAAGCTTTCTTT. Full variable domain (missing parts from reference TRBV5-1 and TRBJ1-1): KAGVTQTPRYLIKTRGQQVTLSCSPISGHRSVSWYQQTPGQGLQFLFEYFSETQRNKGNFPGRFSGRQFSNSRSEMNVSTLELGDSALYLCASSTDRGLDTEAFFGQGTRLTVV.

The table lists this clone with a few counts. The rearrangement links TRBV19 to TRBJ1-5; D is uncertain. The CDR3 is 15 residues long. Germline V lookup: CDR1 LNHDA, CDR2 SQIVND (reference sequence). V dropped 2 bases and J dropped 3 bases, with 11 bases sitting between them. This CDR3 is CASSISTSVNQPQHF. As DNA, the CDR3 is TGTGCCAGTAGTATAAGTACAAGTGTCAATCAGCCCCAGCATTTT.

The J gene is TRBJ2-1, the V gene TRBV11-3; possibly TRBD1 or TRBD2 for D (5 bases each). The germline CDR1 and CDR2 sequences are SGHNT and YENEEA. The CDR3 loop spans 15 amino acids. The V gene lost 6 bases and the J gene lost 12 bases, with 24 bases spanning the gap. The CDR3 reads CASSLRPTGTTGQFF. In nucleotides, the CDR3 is TGTGCCAGCAGTCTTAGGCCAACCGGGACCACCGGGCAGTTCTTC.